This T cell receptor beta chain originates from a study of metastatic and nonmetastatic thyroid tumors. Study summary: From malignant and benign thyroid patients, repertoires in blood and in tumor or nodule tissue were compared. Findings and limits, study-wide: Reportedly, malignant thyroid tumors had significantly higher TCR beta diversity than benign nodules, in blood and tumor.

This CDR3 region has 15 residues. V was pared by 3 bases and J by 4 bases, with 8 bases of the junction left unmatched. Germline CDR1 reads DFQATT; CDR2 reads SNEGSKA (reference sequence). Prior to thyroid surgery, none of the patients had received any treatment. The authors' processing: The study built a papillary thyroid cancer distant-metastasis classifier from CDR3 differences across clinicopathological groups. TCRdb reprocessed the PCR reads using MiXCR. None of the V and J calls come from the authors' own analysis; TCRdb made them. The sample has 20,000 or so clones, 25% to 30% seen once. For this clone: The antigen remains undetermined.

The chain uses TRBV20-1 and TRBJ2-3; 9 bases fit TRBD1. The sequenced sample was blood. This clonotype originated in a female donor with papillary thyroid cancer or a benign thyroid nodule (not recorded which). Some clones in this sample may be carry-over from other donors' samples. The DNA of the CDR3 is TGCAGTGCTAGTTTGAGACAGGGGGTCTCAGATACGCAGTATTTT. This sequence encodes CSASLRQGVSDTQYF.